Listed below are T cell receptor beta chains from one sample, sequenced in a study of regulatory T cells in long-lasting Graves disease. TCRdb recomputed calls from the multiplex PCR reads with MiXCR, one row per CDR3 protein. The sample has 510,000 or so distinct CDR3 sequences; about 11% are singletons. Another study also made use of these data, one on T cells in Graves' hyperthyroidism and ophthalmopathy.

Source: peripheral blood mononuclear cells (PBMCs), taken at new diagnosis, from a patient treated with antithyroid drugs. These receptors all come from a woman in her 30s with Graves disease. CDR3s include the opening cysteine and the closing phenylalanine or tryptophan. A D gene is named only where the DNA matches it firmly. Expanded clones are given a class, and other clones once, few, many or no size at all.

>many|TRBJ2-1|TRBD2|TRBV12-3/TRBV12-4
CASNPGLAGNEQFF
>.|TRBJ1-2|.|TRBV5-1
CASSLGDTPNYGYTF
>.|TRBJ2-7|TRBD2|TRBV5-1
CASSLGTSGFYEQYF
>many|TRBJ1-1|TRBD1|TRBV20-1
CSARAGGGHTEAFF
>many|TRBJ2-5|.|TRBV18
CASSPPRTVLPEETQYF
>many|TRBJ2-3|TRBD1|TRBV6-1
CASSRDRLDTQYF
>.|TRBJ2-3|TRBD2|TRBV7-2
CASSTLREGIFTQYF
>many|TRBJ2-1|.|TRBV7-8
CASSLPPGAYNEQFF
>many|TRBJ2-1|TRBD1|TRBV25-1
CASRGDRTSYNEQFF
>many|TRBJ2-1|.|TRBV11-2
CASSPLRGSSYNEQFF
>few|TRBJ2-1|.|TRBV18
CASPPLKGNEQFF
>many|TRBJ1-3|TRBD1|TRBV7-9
CASSTGGFSGNTIYF
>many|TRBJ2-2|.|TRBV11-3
CASSVGSNAGELFF
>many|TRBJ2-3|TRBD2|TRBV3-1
CASSQDGPGGGRDTQYF
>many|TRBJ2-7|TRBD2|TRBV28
CASSPTSAGTYEQYF
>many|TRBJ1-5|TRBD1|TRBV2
CASGQGTSGSNQPQHF
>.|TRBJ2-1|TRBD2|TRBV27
CASSFIAGNALRQFF